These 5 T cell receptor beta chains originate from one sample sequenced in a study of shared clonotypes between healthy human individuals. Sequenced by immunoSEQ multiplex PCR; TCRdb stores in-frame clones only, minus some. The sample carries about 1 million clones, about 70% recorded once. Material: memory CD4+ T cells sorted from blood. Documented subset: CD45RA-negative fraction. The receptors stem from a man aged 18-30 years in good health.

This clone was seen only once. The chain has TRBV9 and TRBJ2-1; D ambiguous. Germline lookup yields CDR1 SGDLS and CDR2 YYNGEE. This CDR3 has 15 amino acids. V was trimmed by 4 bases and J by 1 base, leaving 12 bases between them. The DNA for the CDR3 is TGTGCCAGCAGCCCTGGTAGGATGTCCTACAATGAGCAGTTCTTC. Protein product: CASSPGRMSYNEQFF.

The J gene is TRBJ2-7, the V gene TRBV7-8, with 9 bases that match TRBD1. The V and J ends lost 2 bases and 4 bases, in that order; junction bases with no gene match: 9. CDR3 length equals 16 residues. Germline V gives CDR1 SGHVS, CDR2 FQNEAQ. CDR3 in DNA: TGTGCCAGCAGCTTAAGAGCCCCGGGACAGGGTTACGAGCAGTACTTC. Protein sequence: CASSLRAPGQGYEQYF.

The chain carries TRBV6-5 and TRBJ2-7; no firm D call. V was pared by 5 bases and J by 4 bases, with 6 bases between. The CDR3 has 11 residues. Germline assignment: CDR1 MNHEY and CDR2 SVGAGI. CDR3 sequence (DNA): TGTGCCAGCAGTGACTGGTACGAGCAGTACTTC. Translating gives CASSDWYEQYF.

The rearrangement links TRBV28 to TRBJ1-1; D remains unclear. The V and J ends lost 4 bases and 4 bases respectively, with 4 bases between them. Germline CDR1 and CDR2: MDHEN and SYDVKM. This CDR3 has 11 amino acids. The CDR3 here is CASSYLTEAFF. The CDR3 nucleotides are TGTGCCAGCAGTTACCTCACTGAAGCTTTCTTT.

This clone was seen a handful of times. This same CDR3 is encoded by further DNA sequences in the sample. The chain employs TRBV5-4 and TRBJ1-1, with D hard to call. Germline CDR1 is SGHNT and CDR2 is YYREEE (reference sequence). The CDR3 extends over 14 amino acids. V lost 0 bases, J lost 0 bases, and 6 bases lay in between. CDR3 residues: CASSLDSMNTEAFF. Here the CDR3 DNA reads TGTGCCAGCAGCTTGGACAGTATGAACACTGAAGCTTTCTTT.